These 27 T cell receptor beta chains were all obtained from the same sample, sequenced in a study of Graves' ophthalmopathy and Graves' hyperthyroidism. Amplification from RNA transcripts yielded the TCR beta CDR3 regions. The authors performed first-round RT-PCR with HTBI primers and then a second-round multiplex PCR. From the multiplex PCR reads, TCRdb called clonotypes with MiXCR, one entry per CDR3 protein. The top ten hold 1.5% to 2% of the sample, which has 350,000 to 400,000 distinct CDR3 sequences, 18% seen once. The sequenced sample consisted of peripheral blood. The source of these receptors is a woman under 30 with Graves' ophthalmopathy.

The genes are TRBV15 and TRBJ2-3; maybe TRBD2 (6 bases). The CDR3 length is 16 residues. The germline CDR1 and CDR2 sequences are LNHNV and YYDKDF (reference sequence). With 2 bases removed from V and 3 bases from J, the gap between germline ends came to 15 bases. The CDR3 DNA reads as TGTGCCACCAGCAGAAGGGGCGGGACGGGGACAGATACGCAGTATTTT. This gives the protein CATSRRGGTGTDTQYF. Looking up the rest from reference TRBV15 and TRBJ2-3 gives the full variable domain: DAMVIQNPRYQVTQFGKPVTLSCSQTLNHNVMYWYQQKSSQAPKLLFHYYDKDFNNEADTPDNFQSRRPNTSFCFLDIRSPGLGDTAMYLCATSRRGGTGTDTQYFGPGTRLTVL.

This clonotype has a count of ten or more. The chain combines TRBV12-3 or TRBV12-4 with TRBJ1-1; D possibly corresponds to TRBD1 (5 bases). V lost 5 bases, J lost 3 bases, and 25 bases lay in between. The CDR3 has 18 residues. For the CDR3, the DNA is TGTGCCAGCAGTGTAGGGTGGCAGGGAAGGCTTGCGGACACTGAAGCTTTCTTT. This gives the protein CASSVGWQGRLADTEAFF.

This clonotype was found many times. As DNA, the CDR3 is TGCAGTGCTAGCGTACTAGCGGGAGGTCAAGAGCAGTACTTC. Protein: CSASVLAGGQEQYF. The rearrangement uses TRBV20-1 and TRBJ2-7; 12 bases agree with TRBD2. Germline CDR1 is DFQATT and CDR2 is SNEGSKA (reference sequence). This CDR3 has 14 residues. J gave up 7 bases and V 3 bases, and 7 bases lay outside the gene matches.

In this sample, this clonotype turned up many times. This chain joins TRBV12-3 or TRBV12-4 and TRBJ2-2; TRBD1 agrees at 7 bases. The CDR3 totals 13 residues. The J segment lost 5 bases and the V segment lost 8 bases, leaving 5 bases of the junction unmatched. CDR3 residues: CASGLQGTGELFF. CDR3 in DNA: TGTGCCAGCGGCCTACAGGGGACCGGGGAGCTGTTTTTT.

This clonotype was counted many times. The rearrangement uses TRBV7-3 and TRBJ2-2; perhaps TRBD2 as D (6 bases). V was shortened by 5 bases and J by 5 bases, with 15 bases between the two germline ends. This CDR3 spans 15 amino acids. Per the germline V gene, CDR1 is SGHTA and CDR2 is FQGTGA. CDR3 coding DNA: TGTGCCAGCAGCCTGGGCCAGGGAGGAACCGGGGAGCTGTTTTTT. This translates into CASSLGQGGTGELFF.

The genes are TRBV10-1 and TRBJ2-2; weak D call: TRBD2 (6 bases). The CDR3 sequence is 14 residues long. In germline, CDR1 is WNHNN, CDR2 SYGVQD (reference sequence). Trimming cost V 0 bases and J 14 bases, with 16 bases left between them. For the CDR3, the DNA is TGCGCCAGCAGTGAGTCCACTAGTCGACTAGACCTGTTTTTT. Translation: CASSESTSRLDLFF.

This clonotype was seen repeatedly, ten times or more. The rearrangement joins TRBV5-1 to TRBJ2-5; D might be TRBD1 (5 bases). V lost 0 bases and J lost 5, with 11 bases in between. The CDR3 extends over 14 amino acids. Germline V gene data show CDR1 as SGHRS and CDR2 as YFSETQ. The CDR3 DNA is TGCGCCAGCAGCTTGGTTCCAGGGTTGGAGACCCAGTACTTC. Protein sequence: CASSLVPGLETQYF.

Many counts were recorded for this clonotype. The chain recombines TRBV11-2 with TRBJ2-7; 8 nucleotides match TRBD2. Germline CDR1 and CDR2: SGHAT and FQNNGV. The CDR3 is 16 amino acids. J was trimmed by 1 base and V by 1 base; bases with no gene match: 6. The CDR3: CASSLGGSGGSYEQYF. CDR3 sequence (DNA): TGTGCCAGCAGCTTAGGGGGCAGCGGGGGATCCTACGAGCAGTACTTC.

The chain recombines TRBV27 with TRBJ2-7; D uncertain. Germline-derived CDR1 and CDR2 are MNHEY and SMNVEV (reference sequence). The V and J ends lost 4 bases and 4 bases respectively, with 17 bases between them. This CDR3 comprises 15 residues. This chain's CDR3 is CASSSQFGRKYEQYF. CDR3 DNA: TGTGCCAGCAGTTCCCAATTCGGACGGAAGTACGAGCAGTACTTC.

This clonotype was counted at least ten times. A clone one base away is much larger, so this may be a read error. A read error is likely, as this CDR3 ends without the conserved phenylalanine or tryptophan. The V gene is TRBV20-1, the J gene TRBJ2-7, with 7 bases lining up with TRBD1. J was trimmed by 3 bases and V by 5 bases; bases with no gene match: 7. This CDR3 region has 13 residues. Germline assignment: CDR1 DFQATT and CDR2 SNEGSKA (reference sequence). This chain's CDR3 is CSAADRAHYEQYL. The CDR3 coding sequence is TGCAGTGCTGCCGACAGGGCCCACTACGAGCAGTACCTC.

This clonotype was recorded at least ten times. This may be a read error: a much more frequent sequence differs by one nucleotide. This chain links TRBV6-2 or TRBV6-3 with TRBJ1-1; D is undetermined. CDR1 and CDR2 from the germline V gene are MNHEY and SVGEGT. The CDR3 spans 15 residues. CDR3 nucleotide sequence: TGTGCCAGCAGTTACTCGCGGAGGGTGAACACTGAAGCTTCCTTT. It codes for CASSYSRRVNTEASF.

The chain joins TRBV5-1 to TRBJ2-2; TRBD2 matches at 12 bases. Germline loops: CDR1 SGHRS, CDR2 YFSETQ. J was trimmed by 4 bases and V by 4 bases; bases with no gene match: 8. This CDR3 has 17 amino acids. In nucleotides, the CDR3 is TGCGCCAGCAGCCCCTGGGGGACTAGCGGGCGCACCGGGGAGCTGTTTTTT. It translates to CASSPWGTSGRTGELFF.

In its sample, this clonotype was seen many times. The chain carries TRBV30 and TRBJ2-4; possible D gene TRBD1, 6 bases. The CDR3 is 13 amino acids. The germline V gene has CDR1 GTSNPN and CDR2 SVGIG (reference sequence). V lost 4 bases to trimming and J lost 3 bases, with 10 bases between them. Written as DNA, the CDR3 is TGTGCCTGGACTAGGGGGAGCAAAAACATTCAGTACTTC. Encoded protein: CAWTRGSKNIQYF.

This chain uses TRBV10-1 with TRBJ1-5; unclear D gene. CDR3 size: 13 residues. Between the trimmed V and J ends, which lost 4 bases and 5 bases, there was a span of 9 bases. Looked up from germline, CDR1 is WNHNN and CDR2 is SYGVQD (reference sequence). The CDR3 nucleotides read TGCGCCAGCAGTGGCGAGGGATATCAGCCCCAGCATTTT. This codes for CASSGEGYQPQHF.

This chain connects TRBV6-5 to TRBJ2-7; 7 bases are shared with TRBD1. Germline CDR1 is MNHEY and CDR2 is SVGAGI. V lost 0 bases, J lost 4 bases, and 6 bases stayed unmatched. There are 15 residues in the CDR3. CDR3: CASSYSGTATYEQYF. The CDR3, as DNA: TGTGCCAGCAGTTACTCGGGGACAGCGACGTACGAGCAGTACTTC.

In this sample, this clonotype turned up many times. The chain has TRBV12-3 or TRBV12-4 and TRBJ2-7, with D tentatively TRBD2 (6 bases). The ends were cut back, 6 bases at V and 6 bases at J, with 18 bases in the middle. The CDR3 is 14 residues long. Written as DNA, the CDR3 is TGTGCCAGCAGCACGGGACTTCACCACCCCGAGCAGTACTTC. Protein product: CASSTGLHHPEQYF.

The table lists this clonotype with many counts. Relative to the germline gene, one junction end is altered; a read error may explain this. The chain carries TRBV28 and TRBJ2-2; a weak D match, TRBD1 (6 bases). Germline V lookup: CDR1 MDHEN, CDR2 SYDVKM. This CDR3 spans 16 amino acids. The DNA of the CDR3 is TGTGCCAGCAGTTCCCGACAGGTCCTGAACGCCGGGGAGCTGTTTTTT. This sequence encodes CASSSRQVLNAGELFF.

This clonotype was picked up many times. The rearrangement joins TRBV9 to TRBJ2-7; unclear D gene. This CDR3 is 12 amino acids long. Germline V lookup: CDR1 SGDLS, CDR2 YYNGEE. V lost 5 bases and J 6 bases, leaving 12 bases between the germline ends. The CDR3: CASSDGEAEQYF. Here the CDR3 DNA reads TGTGCCAGCAGTGACGGAGAAGCCGAGCAGTACTTC.

This clonotype was recorded at least ten times. The chain carries TRBV24-1 and TRBJ1-6, with D uncertain. With 6 bases removed from V and 9 bases from J, the gap between germline ends came to 11 bases. CDR1 KGHDR and CDR2 SFDVKD come from the germline V gene. This CDR3 is 13 amino acids long. The CDR3 protein is CATSRDGISPLHF. The CDR3 region has the DNA TGTGCCACCAGTCGGGATGGAATTTCACCCCTCCACTTT.

The chain carries TRBV18 and TRBJ2-5; D ambiguous. Germline V lookup: CDR1 KGHSH, CDR2 LQKENI. V was clipped by 2 bases and J by 4 bases, with 11 bases between them. This CDR3 has 14 amino acids. CDR3 coding DNA: TGTGCCAGCTCACCAAGGAGTAAGGGAGAGACCCAGTACTTC. Encoded protein: CASSPRSKGETQYF.

This clonotype was counted at least ten times. The CDR3 loop reads CAWSVVQGGPYEQYF. Written as DNA, the CDR3 is TGTGCCTGGAGTGTAGTCCAGGGAGGGCCCTACGAGCAGTACTTC. The rearrangement links TRBV30 to TRBJ2-7, with TRBD2 matching 7 bases. CDR3 length: 15 residues. V lost 0 bases to trimming and J lost 2 bases; unmatched junction nucleotides: 7. Germline lookup yields CDR1 GTSNPN and CDR2 SVGIG (reference sequence).

Many counts were recorded for this clonotype. The V gene is TRBV20-1, the J gene TRBJ1-2; TRBD1 might be the D (6 bases). This CDR3 is built from 16 residues. CDR1 is DFQATT, CDR2 SNEGSKA, per germline (reference sequence). Trimming left V 6 bases short and J 3 bases short, with 23 bases between. The DNA for the CDR3 is TGCAGTGCCATACTCCCGTGGACAGAGGGGGACTATGGCTACACCTTC. It encodes CSAILPWTEGDYGYTF.

This clonotype was detected many times. The V and J genes are TRBV28 and TRBJ2-2; 9 bases are a match to TRBD2. With 1 base clipped from V and 0 bases from J, the junction kept 3 bases outside the gene matches. Germline V gene data show CDR1 as MDHEN and CDR2 as SYDVKM. The CDR3 has 17 amino acids. CDR3: CASSLYLAGTNTGELFF. The CDR3 DNA follows: TGTGCCAGCAGTTTATATCTAGCGGGGACGAACACCGGGGAGCTGTTTTTT. The full variable domain, with the rest looked up from reference TRBV28 and TRBJ2-2, is DVKVTQSSRYLVKRTGEKVFLECVQDMDHENMFWYRQDPGLGLRLIYFSYDVKMKEKGDIPEGYSVSREKKERFSLILESASTNQTSMYLCASSLYLAGTNTGELFFGEGSRLTVL.

This chain joins TRBV6-1 and TRBJ1-2, with TRBD1 matching 7 bases. Germline-derived CDR1 and CDR2 are MNHNS and SASEGT. Trimming took 6 bases from V and 8 from J; bases not matched to a gene: 6. This CDR3 is 12 amino acids long. The CDR3 reads CASRTGFYGYTF. The CDR3 nucleotides read TGTGCCAGCAGGACAGGGTTTTACGGCTACACCTTC.

In this sample, this clonotype turned up many times. CDR3 amino acids: CASRPGTGGPNTEAFF. The CDR3 DNA sequence: TGTGCCAGCAGGCCCGGGACAGGGGGCCCGAACACTGAAGCTTTCTTT. The chain carries TRBV28 and TRBJ1-1; 12 bases align to TRBD1. The germline CDR1 and CDR2 sequences are MDHEN and SYDVKM. The CDR3 is made up of 16 amino acids. V shed 6 bases, J shed 1 base, and the junction held 6 bases outside the gene matches.

Details on this clonotype: Germline and junction disagree at one end, which may indicate a read error. The genes are TRBV5-6 and TRBJ1-5; weak D call: TRBD1 (5 bases). The germline V gene encodes CDR1 SGHDT and CDR2 YYEEEE. CDR3 length: 15 residues. The CDR3 sequence: CASSLGTGGNKPQHF. CDR3 in DNA: TGTGCCAGCAGCTTAGGGACGGGTGGCAATAAGCCCCAGCATTTT. Variable domain in full (rest from reference TRBV5-6 and TRBJ1-5): DAGVTQSPTHLIKTRGQQVTLRCSPKSGHDTVSWYQQALGQGPQFIFQYYEEEERQRGNFPDRFSGHQFPNYSSELNVNALLLGDSALYLCASSLGTGGNKPQHFGDGTRLSIL.

This clonotype has at least ten counts. The V and J genes are TRBV25-1 and TRBJ2-7; TRBD1 matches at 9 bases. Per the germline V gene, CDR1 is MGHDK and CDR2 is SYGVNS. The CDR3 totals 14 residues. V was clipped by 10 bases and J by 7 bases; unmatched bases: 14. The chain's CDR3 is CATGPGTGLEEQYF. The CDR3 bases are TGTGCCACGGGGCCCGGGACAGGGTTAGAGGAGCAGTACTTC.